The next 19 T cell receptor beta chains were all read from a single sample in a study of cytomegalovirus exposure and HLA in healthy donors. The PCR ran on 60 Vbeta and 13 Jbeta primers. Generated by immunoSEQ multiplex PCR, the TCRdb table keeps only in-frame clones and is missing some. The data show 150,000 to 200,000 clones, with over 60% seen just once and 1.5% to 2% held by the top ten. The sequenced material came from PBMCs. The source is a woman aged 25 to 39 in good health and CMV-seronegative.

The rearrangement joins TRBV9 to TRBJ2-3, with unresolved D. V lost 4 bases and J lost 0, with 9 bases in between. In germline, CDR1 is SGDLS, CDR2 YYNGEE. The CDR3 runs 14 residues. DNA of the CDR3: TGTGCCAGCAGCCCGCTTACTAGCACAGATACGCAGTATTTT. Amino acids: CASSPLTSTDTQYF.

The chain couples TRBV28 to TRBJ1-2; the D is unclear. The CDR3 contains 14 residues. Germline-derived CDR1 and CDR2 are MDHEN and SYDVKM. V was pared by 1 base and J by 2 bases, with 8 bases between. Here the CDR3 reads CASSLYRTNYGYTF. The DNA for the CDR3 is TGTGCCAGCAGTTTATATAGAACCAACTATGGCTACACCTTC.

V and J are TRBV9 and TRBJ2-7; TRBD1 matches at 8 bases. Per the germline V gene, CDR1 is SGDLS and CDR2 is YYNGEE. V shed 4 bases and J 3 bases; nucleotides not matched to a gene: 6. The CDR3 has 14 residues. The CDR3 here is CASSTAGQGYEQYF. The CDR3 DNA reads TGTGCCAGCAGCACGGCCGGACAGGGCTACGAGCAGTACTTC.

Only a few counts were recorded for this clone. The chain joins TRBV5-1 to TRBJ1-6; D is undetermined. V was trimmed by 5 bases and J by 0 bases, leaving 15 bases between them. The germline CDR1 and CDR2 sequences are SGHRS and YFSETQ. There are 17 residues in the CDR3. The CDR3 spells CASRYTAQSSYNSPLHF. In nucleotides, the CDR3 is TGCGCCAGCAGATATACAGCTCAGAGCTCCTATAATTCACCCCTCCACTTT.

This clone was observed a handful of times. The V and J genes are TRBV2 and TRBJ2-7, with TRBD2 identical over 8 bases. Germline-derived CDR1 and CDR2 are SNHLY and FYNNEI. The CDR3 is made up of 18 amino acids. Losses at the gene ends were 5 bases for V and 2 bases for J; bases not matched to a gene: 17. The CDR3 spells CASSLRENGSGGTYEQYF. DNA of the CDR3: TGTGCCAGCAGTCTCCGAGAAAACGGAAGCGGGGGTACCTACGAGCAGTACTTC.

This clone was seen a handful of times. This rearrangement joins TRBV7-2 to TRBJ1-1, with a possible D match to TRBD1 (5 bases). V lost 3 bases and J 5 bases, leaving 13 bases between the germline ends. The CDR3 length is 14 residues. Germline values: CDR1 SGHTA, CDR2 FQGNSA. The CDR3 region has the DNA TGTGCCAGCAGCTTGGGGCAGGCTTCGACTGAAGCTTTCTTT. Encoded protein: CASSLGQASTEAFF. Full variable domain (rest looked up from reference TRBV7-2 and TRBJ1-1): GAGVSQSPSNKVTEKGKDVELRCDPISGHTALYWYRQSLGQGLEFLIYFQGNSAPDKSGLPSDRFSAERTGGSVSTLTIQRTQQEDSAVYLCASSLGQASTEAFFGQGTRLTVV.

This chain links TRBV7-2 with TRBJ1-2, with D perhaps matching TRBD1 (5 bases). This CDR3 spans 13 amino acids. V lost 9 bases to trimming and J lost 3 bases, with 14 bases between them. Germline CDR1 and CDR2: SGHTA and FQGNSA. The CDR3 nucleotides are TGTGCCAGTAGCCCGGACACTTACTATGGCTACACCTTC. Protein sequence: CASSPDTYYGYTF.

This clone was observed once. The gene calls are TRBV5-8 and TRBJ1-1, with TRBD1 identical over 7 bases. The length of the CDR3 is 16 residues. V shed 2 bases, J shed 0 bases, and the junction held 7 bases outside the gene matches. Per the germline V gene, CDR1 is SGHTS and CDR2 is YDEGEE. The DNA of the CDR3 is TGTGCCAGCAGCTTTGAGGGGGCCGAGATGAACACTGAAGCTTTCTTT. This translates into CASSFEGAEMNTEAFF.

The J gene is TRBJ2-7, the V gene TRBV5-5; tentative D call: TRBD2 (6 bases). Trimming took 4 bases from V and 0 from J, leaving 14 bases between them. The germline V gene has CDR1 SGHKS and CDR2 YYEKEE (reference sequence). CDR3 length: 15 residues. This chain's CDR3 is CASSPAGDSSYEQYF. In nucleotides, the CDR3 is TGTGCCAGCAGCCCAGCGGGCGACAGCTCCTACGAGCAGTACTTC.

This chain connects TRBV28 to TRBJ2-6; 7 positions match TRBD1. The CDR3 has 15 residues. CDR1 and CDR2 (germline): MDHEN, SYDVKM. V trimming: 8 bases; J trimming: 2 bases; junction bases outside the gene matches: 6. The CDR3 coding sequence is TGTGCCAGCGAGGGCGACAGGGCTGGGGCCAACGTCCTGACTTTC. Its protein is CASEGDRAGANVLTF. Drawing the rest from reference TRBV28 and TRBJ2-6, the complete variable domain is DVKVTQSSRYLVKRTGEKVFLECVQDMDHENMFWYRQDPGLGLRLIYFSYDVKMKEKGDIPEGYSVSREKKERFSLILESASTNQTSMYLCASEGDRAGANVLTFGAGSRLTVL.

The chain's CDR3 is CASSFGFNQPQHF. The CDR3 DNA reads TGTGCCAGCAGCTTTGGCTTTAATCAGCCCCAGCATTTT. The chain employs TRBV5-8 and TRBJ1-5, with D unresolved. The CDR3 consists of 13 residues. V lost 2 bases and J lost 4, with 7 bases in between. Germline-derived CDR1 and CDR2 are SGHTS and YDEGEE.

V gene TRBV7-6 combines with J gene TRBJ2-7, with 8 bases identical to TRBD2. Germline V CDR1 and CDR2: SGHVS, FNYEAQ. CDR3 length: 17 residues. J lost 0 bases, V lost 5 bases, and 12 bases had no gene match. The CDR3 is CASSNRGGGYSSYEQYF. The DNA of the CDR3 is TGTGCCAGCAGCAACCGGGGGGGCGGGTATAGCTCCTACGAGCAGTACTTC. The full variable domain, completed using reference TRBV7-6 and TRBJ2-7, is GAGVSQSPRYKVTKRGQDVALRCDPISGHVSLYWYRQALGQGPEFLTYFNYEAQQDKSGLPNDRFSAERPEGSISTLTIQRTEQRDSAMYRCASSNRGGGYSSYEQYFGPGTRLTVT.

The V call is TRBV11-3, the J call TRBJ2-7; D is ambiguous. The CDR3 is 14 amino acids. Trimming took off 0 bases at V and 1 base at J, with 7 bases between the two ends. Germline V lookup: CDR1 SGHNT, CDR2 YENEEA. As DNA, the CDR3 is TGTGCCAGCAGCTTAGATTCGCAGTCCTACGAGCAGTACTTC. Translated: CASSLDSQSYEQYF.

The rearrangement uses TRBV5-1 and TRBJ2-2; 8 positions agree with TRBD1. The CDR3 runs 15 residues. Losses at the gene ends were 4 bases for V and 3 bases for J; bases not matched to a gene: 5. Germline V gene data show CDR1 as SGHRS and CDR2 as YFSETQ. This chain's CDR3 is CASSPDRGYTGELFF. CDR3 coding DNA: TGCGCCAGCAGCCCCGACAGGGGATACACCGGGGAGCTGTTTTTT.

This CDR3 is CGLMGFADTQYF. The CDR3 DNA reads as TGCGGACTGATGGGATTTGCAGATACGCAGTATTTT. V and J are TRBV29-1 and TRBJ2-3; D perhaps matches TRBD2 (5 bases). The germline CDR1 and CDR2 sequences are SQVTM and ANQGSEA. CDR3 length: 12 residues.

This rearrangement joins TRBV27 to TRBJ2-7; the match to TRBD1 covers 9 bases. The germline V gene has CDR1 MNHEY and CDR2 SMNVEV (reference sequence). Unmatched junction bases numbered 10, after V lost 6 bases and J lost 4 bases. This CDR3 contains 15 residues. CDR3: CASSLQGARWYEQYF. The CDR3 nucleotides are TGTGCCAGCAGCCTACAGGGGGCGAGATGGTACGAGCAGTACTTC.

The chain joins TRBV10-3 to TRBJ2-4; 14 nucleotides align to TRBD2. The V segment lost 11 bases and the J segment 0 bases; nucleotides outside the gene matches: 9. The germline V gene encodes CDR1 ENHRY and CDR2 SYGVKD. The CDR3 covers 17 residues. CDR3 loop: CAVGTSGGAIAKNIQYF. In DNA form, the CDR3 reads TGTGCCGTAGGGACTAGCGGGGGAGCAATAGCCAAAAACATTCAGTACTTC.

The V and J genes are TRBV19 and TRBJ2-3, with 10 bases fitting TRBD2. Germline lookup yields CDR1 LNHDA and CDR2 SQIVND (reference sequence). The J segment lost 3 bases and the V segment lost 6 bases, leaving 3 bases of the junction unmatched. The CDR3 covers 14 residues. Written as DNA, the CDR3 is TGTGCCAGTAGAACTAGCGGGGTGACAGATACGCAGTATTTT. It encodes CASRTSGVTDTQYF. Supplemented by reference TRBV19 and TRBJ2-3, the full variable domain reads DGGITQSPKYLFRKEGQNVTLSCEQNLNHDAMYWYRQDPGQGLRLIYYSQIVNDFQKGDIAEGYSVSREKKESFPLTVTSAQKNPTAFYLCASRTSGVTDTQYFGPGTRLTVL.

The chain carries TRBV6-1 and TRBJ2-5; 11 positions agree with TRBD1. V gave up 7 bases and J gave up 4 bases; unmatched junction bases: 5. Germline V CDR1 and CDR2: MNHNS, SASEGT. This CDR3 region has 14 residues. CDR3 sequence reads: CASTGQGAAETQYF. CDR3 DNA: TGTGCCAGCACCGGACAGGGGGCCGCAGAGACCCAGTACTTC.